This TCR beta chain was captured by sequencing in a study of T cell changes during pregnancy in multiple sclerosis (dated by TCRdb to between 2017 and 2020). The study in broad terms: Changes in the T cell repertoire over the course of pregnancy were examined in this study in women with multiple sclerosis.

Libraries were made using the immunoSEQ multiplex PCR assay. TCRdb took this table from immuneACCESS and kept in-frame rearrangements with V and J called. Such tables lack part of the clones; where checked against another copy, unresolved V genes explain under half of the gap, and the rest is unexplained. For this sample there are about 18,000 clones; 84% appear just once. The top ten constitute 15% to 20% of the sample. Turning to this clone: Its recognized antigen is unknown. No base quality values were provided; no much bigger clone lies one nucleotide off.

The receptor comes from a female donor in good health, enrolled as a control in a pregnancy study. Sequenced material: CD8+ T cells from peripheral blood mononuclear cells, taken in the third trimester of pregnancy.

The sequenced DNA: TGTGCCAGCAGTCCGGGACTAGCGGGGACAGATACGCAGTATTTT. This codes for CASSPGLAGTDTQYF. The chain employs TRBV27 and TRBJ2-3; 13 bases in the middle match TRBD2. Reading the germline V gene (reference sequence) gives CDR1 MNHEY and CDR2 SMNVEV. Taken from cysteine to phenylalanine, the CDR3 has 15 residues. The retained sequence is limited to the CDR3, 45 bases, with the frame set at the first base. V and J are trimmed by 5 bases and 3 bases, and the gene matches miss 2 bases of the junction.